A selection of T cell receptor beta chains follows, all from one sample in a study of blood T cell repertoires in COVID-19. Measured with immunoSEQ multiplex PCR; TCRdb has only the in-frame clones, and not every one. The sample lists about 480,000 clones; approximately 89% were seen once. Material for sequencing was peripheral blood. These receptors all come from a man younger than 35 with COVID-19, enrolled during active disease. Each CDR3 is given with its conserved first and last residue. The order of the fields is J gene, V gene, CDR3 protein.

>TRBJ2-7|TRBV3-1/TRBV3-2
CASSQDQRDYEQYF
>TRBJ1-5|TRBV19
CASSPGGRQYNQPQHF
>TRBJ1-1|TRBV5-1
CASTYLQTGNTEAFF
>TRBJ2-2|TRBV7-8
CASSLKRLAGGNTGELFF
>TRBJ1-6|TRBV27
CASSGVGQGLYNSPLHF
>TRBJ2-3|TRBV4-1
CASSQGGQGVADTQYF
>TRBJ2-3|TRBV10-1
CASLDKFSTDTQYF
>TRBJ2-7|TRBV11-2
CASSSYPRTDSYEQYF
>TRBJ2-5|TRBV3-1/TRBV3-2
CASSPRTGGGETQYF
>TRBJ1-4|TRBV30
CAWSAFGTGYDEKLFF
>TRBJ2-1|TRBV12-3/TRBV12-4
CASSLRAGKFF
>TRBJ2-3|TRBV4-2
CASSQASGGVDTQYF
>TRBJ1-3|TRBV7-9
CASSPIATGGNTIYF
>TRBJ2-2|TRBV7-2
CASSPGLASTGELFF
>TRBJ1-1|TRBV18
CASSRDRENTEAFF
>TRBJ2-1|TRBV20-1
CSASYQPLAGGISYNEQFF
>TRBJ2-1|TRBV5-1
CASSLVAGGYNEQFF
>TRBJ2-7|TRBV12-3/TRBV12-4
CASSLTRRDEQYF
>TRBJ2-7|TRBV28
CASSPTGLSSYEQYF
>TRBJ2-2|TRBV2
CASSDQEAGELFF
>TRBJ2-2|TRBV19
CASSPGPGELFF
>TRBJ1-4|TRBV30
CACKGVWTGEDEKLFF
>TRBJ2-1|TRBV7-9
CASSGRTSGKLLNEQFF
>TRBJ2-5|TRBV24-1
CATSDQGTAGETQYF
>TRBJ2-3|TRBV7-8
CASSFASGGTTDTQYF
>TRBJ2-4|TRBV15
CATSRKKGQLAKNIQYF
>TRBJ1-2|TRBV28
CASSLFRGGSYGYTF
>TRBJ1-4|TRBV7-9
CASSLGRILNTATNEKLFF
>TRBJ2-7|TRBV7-3
CASSPRAGAYEQYF
>TRBJ2-3|TRBV19
CASSRYLDTQYF
>TRBJ1-5|TRBV5-8
CASSLGQGGRNQPQHF
>TRBJ2-2|TRBV5-1
CASSSGTGRRTGELFF
>TRBJ2-1|TRBV29-1
CSVVVQGQRDEQFF
>TRBJ2-5|TRBV6-5
CASSYGSTGEETQYF
>TRBJ2-5|TRBV10-3
CAISQGQGETQYF
>TRBJ1-1|TRBV29-1
CSVEDLTGRGRTEAFF
>TRBJ1-1|TRBV29-1
CSVEVTEAFF